This TCR beta chain was captured in a study of cytomegalovirus exposure and HLA in healthy donors. Background on the study: Out of roughly 170 million T cells, an earlier analysis found over 90 million unique TCR beta sequences in total.

Use of 60 Vbeta and 13 Jbeta primers characterized the PCR. Produced via immunoSEQ multiplex PCR; TCRdb's table is partial and in-frame only. Here the sample spans about 150,000 clones, about 85% being singletons. Notes on this clone: Its antigen is as yet unknown.

Trimming at V came to 6 bases and at J to 4 bases, leaving 10 bases not matched to a gene. Germline assignment: CDR1 SGHRS and CDR2 YFSETQ. This CDR3 has 19 residues. Study observations and caveats: The study had only CMV serostatus as immune exposure information. HLA alleles showed associations with fewer than 20,000 TCR beta sequences in a later analysis, at a 0.05 false discovery rate. Three CMV-associated chains were confirmed in vitro to be specific for CMV antigens.

Sequences were obtained from PBMCs. The chain recombines TRBV5-1 with TRBJ2-6, with 16 bases matching TRBD2. This sequence was found in a human donor in good health. The CDR3 DNA is TGCGCCAGCAATATGGGACTAGCGGGAGGGCCGAGAGGGGCCAACGTCCTGACTTTC. Its protein product is CASNMGLAGGPRGANVLTF.